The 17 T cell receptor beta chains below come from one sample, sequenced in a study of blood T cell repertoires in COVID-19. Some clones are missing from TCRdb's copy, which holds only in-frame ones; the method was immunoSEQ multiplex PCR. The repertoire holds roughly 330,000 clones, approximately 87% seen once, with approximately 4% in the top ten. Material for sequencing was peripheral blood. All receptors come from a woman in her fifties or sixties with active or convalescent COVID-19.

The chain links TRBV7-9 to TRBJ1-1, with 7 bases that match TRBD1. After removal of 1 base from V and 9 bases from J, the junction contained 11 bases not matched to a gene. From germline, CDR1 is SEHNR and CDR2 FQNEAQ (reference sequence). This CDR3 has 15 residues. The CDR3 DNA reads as TGTGCCAGCAGCTTAGTTTATGGGACAGCGATTAAAGCTTTCTTT. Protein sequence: CASSLVYGTAIKAFF.

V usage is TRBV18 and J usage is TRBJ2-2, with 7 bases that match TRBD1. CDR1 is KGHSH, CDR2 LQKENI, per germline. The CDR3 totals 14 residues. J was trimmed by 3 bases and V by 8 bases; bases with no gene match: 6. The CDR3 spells CASPGQEDTGELFF. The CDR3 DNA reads TGTGCCAGCCCAGGACAGGAGGACACCGGGGAGCTGTTTTTT.

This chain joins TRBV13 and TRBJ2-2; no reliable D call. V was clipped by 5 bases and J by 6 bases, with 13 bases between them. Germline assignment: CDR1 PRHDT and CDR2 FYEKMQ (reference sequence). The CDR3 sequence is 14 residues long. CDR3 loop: CASSPGLEAGELFF. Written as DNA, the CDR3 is TGTGCCAGCAGCCCGGGTCTGGAAGCCGGGGAGCTGTTTTTT. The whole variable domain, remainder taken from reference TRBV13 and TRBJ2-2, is AAGVIQSPRHLIKEKRETATLKCYPIPRHDTVYWYQQGPGQDPQFLISFYEKMQSDKGSIPDRFSAQQFSDYHSELNMSSLELGDSALYFCASSPGLEAGELFFGEGSRLTVL.

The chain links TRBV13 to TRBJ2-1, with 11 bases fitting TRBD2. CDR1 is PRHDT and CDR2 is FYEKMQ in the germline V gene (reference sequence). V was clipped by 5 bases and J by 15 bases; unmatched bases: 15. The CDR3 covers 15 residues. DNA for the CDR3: TGTGCCAGCAGCCTCGACCTTAGCGGGAGGGGGGTCCTGTTCTTC. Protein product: CASSLDLSGRGVLFF.

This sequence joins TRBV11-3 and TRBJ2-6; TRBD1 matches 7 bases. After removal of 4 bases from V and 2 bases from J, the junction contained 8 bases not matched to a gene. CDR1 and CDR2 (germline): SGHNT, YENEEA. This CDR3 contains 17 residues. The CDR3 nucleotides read TGTGCCAGCAGCTCAGACAGGGCTCAAGCTGGGGCCAACGTCCTGACTTTC. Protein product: CASSSDRAQAGANVLTF.

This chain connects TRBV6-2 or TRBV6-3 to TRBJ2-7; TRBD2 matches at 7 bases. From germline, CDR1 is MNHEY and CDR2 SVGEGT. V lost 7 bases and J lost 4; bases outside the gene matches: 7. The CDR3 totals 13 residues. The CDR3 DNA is TGTGCCAGCACCCCGGCGGGGGTTTACGAGCAGTACTTC. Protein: CASTPAGVYEQYF.

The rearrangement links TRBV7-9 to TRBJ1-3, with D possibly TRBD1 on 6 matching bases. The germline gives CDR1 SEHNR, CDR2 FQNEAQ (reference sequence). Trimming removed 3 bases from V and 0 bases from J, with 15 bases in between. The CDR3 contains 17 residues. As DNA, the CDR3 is TGTGCCAGCAGCTTCAAGGGCGACAGGCTCTCTGGAAACACCATATATTTT. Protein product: CASSFKGDRLSGNTIYF. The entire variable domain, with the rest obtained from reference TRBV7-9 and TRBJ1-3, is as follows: DTGVSQNPRHKITKRGQNVTFRCDPISEHNRLYWYRQTLGQGPEFLTYFQNEAQLEKSRLLSDRFSAERPKGSFSTLEIQRTEQGDSAMYLCASSFKGDRLSGNTIYFGEGSWLTVV.

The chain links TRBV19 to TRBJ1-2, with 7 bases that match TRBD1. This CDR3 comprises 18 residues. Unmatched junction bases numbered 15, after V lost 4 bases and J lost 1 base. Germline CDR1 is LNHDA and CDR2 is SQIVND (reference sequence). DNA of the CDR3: TGTGCCAGTAGTACTACAGGGGCCCATGCTTCCTTTAACTATGGCTACACCTTC. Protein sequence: CASSTTGAHASFNYGYTF.

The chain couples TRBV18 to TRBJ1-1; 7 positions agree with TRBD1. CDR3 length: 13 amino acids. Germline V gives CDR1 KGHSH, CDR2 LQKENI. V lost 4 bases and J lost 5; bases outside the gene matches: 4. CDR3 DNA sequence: TGTGCCAGCTCACAAGGGGGCTGGACTGAAGCTTTCTTT. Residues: CASSQGGWTEAFF.

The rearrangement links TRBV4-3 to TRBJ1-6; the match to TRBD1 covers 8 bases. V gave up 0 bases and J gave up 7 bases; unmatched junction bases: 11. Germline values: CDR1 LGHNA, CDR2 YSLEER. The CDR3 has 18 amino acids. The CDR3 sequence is CASSQEPYGQGKNSPLHF. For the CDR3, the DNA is TGCGCCAGCAGCCAAGAACCCTACGGACAGGGTAAAAATTCACCCCTCCACTTT.

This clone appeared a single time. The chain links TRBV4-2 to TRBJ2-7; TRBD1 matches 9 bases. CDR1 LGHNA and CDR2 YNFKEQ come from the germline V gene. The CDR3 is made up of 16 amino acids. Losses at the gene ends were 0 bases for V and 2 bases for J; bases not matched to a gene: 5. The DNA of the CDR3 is TGTGCCAGCAGCCAAGATCATGGGACAGGGACCTACGAGCAGTACTTC. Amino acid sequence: CASSQDHGTGTYEQYF.

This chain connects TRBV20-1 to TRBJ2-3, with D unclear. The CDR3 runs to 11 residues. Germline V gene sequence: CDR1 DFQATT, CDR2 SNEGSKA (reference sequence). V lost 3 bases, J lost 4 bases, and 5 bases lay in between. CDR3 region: CSASSPDTQYF. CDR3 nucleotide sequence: TGCAGTGCTAGCTCCCCAGATACGCAGTATTTT.

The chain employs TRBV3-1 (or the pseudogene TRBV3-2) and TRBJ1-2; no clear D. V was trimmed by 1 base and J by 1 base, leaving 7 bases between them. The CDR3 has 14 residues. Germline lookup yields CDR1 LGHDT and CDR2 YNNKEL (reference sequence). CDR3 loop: CASSQGLLNYGYTF. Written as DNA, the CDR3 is TGTGCCAGCAGCCAAGGGCTTCTTAACTATGGCTACACCTTC.

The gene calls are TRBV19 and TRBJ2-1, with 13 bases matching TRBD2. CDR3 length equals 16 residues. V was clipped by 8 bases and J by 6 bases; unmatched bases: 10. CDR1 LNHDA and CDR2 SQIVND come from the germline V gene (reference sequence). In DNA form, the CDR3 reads TGTGCCAGTTCCGGGACTAGCGGGATTGGGGGCAATGAGCAGTTCTTC. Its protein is CASSGTSGIGGNEQFF.

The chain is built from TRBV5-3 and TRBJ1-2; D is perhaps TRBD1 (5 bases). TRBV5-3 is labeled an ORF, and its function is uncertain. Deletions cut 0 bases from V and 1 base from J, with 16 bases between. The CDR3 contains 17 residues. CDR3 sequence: CARSLESQGVLNYGYTF. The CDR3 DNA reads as TGTGCCAGAAGCTTGGAGTCCCAAGGGGTCCTTAACTATGGCTACACCTTC.

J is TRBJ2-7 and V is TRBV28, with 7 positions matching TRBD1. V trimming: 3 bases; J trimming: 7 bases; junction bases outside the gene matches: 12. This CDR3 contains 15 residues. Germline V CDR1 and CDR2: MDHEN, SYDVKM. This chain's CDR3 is CASSLWDRGAPEQYF. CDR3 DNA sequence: TGTGCCAGCAGTTTGTGGGACAGAGGGGCGCCTGAGCAGTACTTC.

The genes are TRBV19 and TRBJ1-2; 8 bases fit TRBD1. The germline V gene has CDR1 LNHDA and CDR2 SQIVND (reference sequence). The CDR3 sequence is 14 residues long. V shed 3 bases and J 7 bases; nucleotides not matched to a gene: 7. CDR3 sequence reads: CASSIGQGAGGYTF. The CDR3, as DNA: TGTGCCAGTAGTATTGGTCAGGGGGCTGGTGGCTACACCTTC.